The 7 T cell receptor beta chains listed next were all sequenced from one sample in a study of chemoradiotherapy in HPV16-positive cancers. The repertoire was sequenced with immunoSEQ multiplex PCR; TCRdb's copy has only in-frame clones and lacks some. The table has about 15,000 clones, over 70% seen once. Sampling was carried out from a patient who underwent chemoradiotherapy. Receptors were obtained from a human donor with HPV-associated anogenital cancer.

The CDR3 loop reads CSPGTAGYTF. CDR3 in DNA: TGCAGCCCCGGGACAGCCGGCTACACCTTC. The chain recombines TRBV20-1 with TRBJ1-2, with TRBD1 matching 7 bases. CDR1 DFQATT and CDR2 SNEGSKA come from the germline V gene (reference sequence). The length of the CDR3 is 10 residues.

The genes are TRBV7-9 and TRBJ2-7; unclear D gene. This CDR3 has 12 residues. Trimming left V 8 bases short and J 4 bases short, with 12 bases between. Germline V CDR1 and CDR2: SEHNR, FQNEAQ (reference sequence). The CDR3 loop is CASGLNGYEQYF. The CDR3 DNA reads TGTGCCAGCGGGCTAAATGGGTACGAGCAGTACTTC.

The chain is built from TRBV19 and TRBJ2-3; either TRBD1 or TRBD2 may fit D (6 bases each). V lost 4 bases, J lost 1 base, and 12 bases lay in between. The CDR3 runs 15 residues. Germline V CDR1 and CDR2: LNHDA, SQIVND (reference sequence). The CDR3 is CASSSDGGRTDTQYF. CDR3 coding DNA: TGTGCCAGTAGTAGTGACGGGGGCCGCACAGATACGCAGTATTTT.

This CDR3 reads CASSLYSGEYEQYF. The CDR3 coding sequence is TGTGCCAGCAGCTTATATTCGGGGGAATACGAGCAGTACTTC. V and J are TRBV7-9 and TRBJ2-7; D is possibly TRBD2 (6 bases). The V and J ends lost 2 bases and 4 bases respectively, with 12 bases between them. Per germline, CDR1 SEHNR and CDR2 FQNEAQ (reference sequence). The CDR3 is made up of 14 amino acids.

The chain uses TRBV19 and TRBJ1-2, with no clear D. V lost 0 bases, J lost 7 bases, and 12 bases lay in between. CDR1 is LNHDA and CDR2 is SQIVND in the germline V gene (reference sequence). CDR3 length: 14 residues. CDR3 sequence reads: CASSIDLGTGGYTF. The CDR3 DNA reads as TGTGCCAGTAGTATAGATCTAGGCACCGGTGGCTACACCTTC. Looking up the rest from reference TRBV19 and TRBJ1-2 gives the full variable domain: DGGITQSPKYLFRKEGQNVTLSCEQNLNHDAMYWYRQDPGQGLRLIYYSQIVNDFQKGDIAEGYSVSREKKESFPLTVTSAQKNPTAFYLCASSIDLGTGGYTFGSGTRLTVV.

V and J are TRBV7-2 and TRBJ1-2, with D unclear. Trimming took off 1 base at V and 5 bases at J, with 11 bases between the two ends. Germline lookup yields CDR1 SGHTA and CDR2 FQGNSA. The length of the CDR3 is 14 residues. In DNA form, the CDR3 reads TGTGCCAGCAGCTTAGAGTCCCGGATTTATGGCTACACCTTC. Its translation: CASSLESRIYGYTF.

Of note for this clone: A read error may account for a junction end that differs from germline. The chain carries TRBV28 and TRBJ1-2; D is unclear. The CDR3 runs 12 residues. Germline V gene data show CDR1 as MDHEN and CDR2 as SYDVKM. This chain's CDR3 is CASSSPNFGYTF. DNA for the CDR3: TGTGCCAGCAGTTCCCCGAACTTTGGCTACACCTTC.